Sequencing of this TCR beta chain was carried out in a study of shared clonotypes between healthy human individuals. Study outcomes and limitations: Generation probability values for non-shared clonotypes were lower than those for clonotypes shared by all four donors.

About this clone itself: What it binds is unknown.

Between the trimmed V and J ends, which lost 1 base and 0 bases, there was a span of 7 bases. This CDR3 contains 15 residues. The germline V gene encodes CDR1 SGHNT and CDR2 YENEEA. Only in-frame clones appear in the TCRdb table, and some are missing; sequencing was by immunoSEQ multiplex PCR. This table holds 850,000 to 1,200,000 clones, around 74% found once. The sequencing input was memory CD4+ T cells sorted from blood. Subset noted: CD45RA-negative fraction. The clonotype comes from a man between 18 and 35 years old in good health. The chain links TRBV11-3 to TRBJ2-1; a weak D match, TRBD1 (6 bases). CDR3 residues: CASSLGTDSYNEQFF. The DNA of the CDR3 is TGTGCCAGCAGCTTAGGGACAGACTCCTACAATGAGCAGTTCTTC. Full variable domain (rest looked up from reference TRBV11-3 and TRBJ2-1): EAGVVQSPRYKIIEKKQPVAFWCNPISGHNTLYWYLQNLGQGPELLIRYENEEAVDDSQLPKDRFSAERLKGVDSTLKIQPAELGDSAVYLCASSLGTDSYNEQFFGPGTRLTVL.